This T cell receptor (beta chain) was obtained from a study of graft-versus-host responses after intestinal transplantation. Notes on the study in general: An association linked early post-transplant HvG declines with peak circulating GvH clone levels.

Sequenced by immunoSEQ multiplex PCR; TCRdb stores in-frame clones only, minus some. The table lists over 100,000 clones, 85% to 95% of them singletons. A word on this clone: Its antigen remains unknown.

J gave up 6 bases and V 1 base, and 11 bases lay outside the gene matches. The length of the CDR3 is 18 residues. Germline V gives CDR1 SEHNR, CDR2 FQNEAQ (reference sequence). The J gene is TRBJ2-1, the V gene TRBV7-9; 11 bases align to TRBD2. The starting material was unstimulated CD4+ T cells sorted from spleen or lymph node cells, obtained before intestinal transplant. The origin of this receptor is a human donor who received an intestinal transplant. The CDR3 DNA reads TGTGCCAGCAGCTTAGGTGTCGGTAGCGGGAGGGCCTTCAATGAGCAGTTCTTC. Its protein is CASSLGVGSGRAFNEQFF.